The clone carrying this T cell receptor beta chain appeared a few times. Its antigen is not identified. One entry per CDR3 protein, called by TCRdb with MiXCR from the 5' RACE reads. The sample shows around 370,000 distinct CDR3 sequences, 9% of them seen only once. This entry is derived from a study of identical twins. Germline CDR1 SGHTA, CDR2 FQGNSA. CDR3 size: 15 residues. J was trimmed by 2 bases and V by 3 bases; bases with no gene match: 3. General study results and limits: A lower insertion count was a feature of abundant cord blood beta clonotypes, with no such feature in memory repertoires.

The source is a woman in her forties or fifties in good health. The specimen was naive T cells sorted from blood. The chain combines TRBV7-2 with TRBJ2-7; 11 nucleotides line up with TRBD1. This chain's CDR3 is CASSLGGQGAYEQYF. The CDR3 DNA is TGTGCCAGCAGCTTGGGGGGACAGGGGGCCTACGAGCAGTACTTC.